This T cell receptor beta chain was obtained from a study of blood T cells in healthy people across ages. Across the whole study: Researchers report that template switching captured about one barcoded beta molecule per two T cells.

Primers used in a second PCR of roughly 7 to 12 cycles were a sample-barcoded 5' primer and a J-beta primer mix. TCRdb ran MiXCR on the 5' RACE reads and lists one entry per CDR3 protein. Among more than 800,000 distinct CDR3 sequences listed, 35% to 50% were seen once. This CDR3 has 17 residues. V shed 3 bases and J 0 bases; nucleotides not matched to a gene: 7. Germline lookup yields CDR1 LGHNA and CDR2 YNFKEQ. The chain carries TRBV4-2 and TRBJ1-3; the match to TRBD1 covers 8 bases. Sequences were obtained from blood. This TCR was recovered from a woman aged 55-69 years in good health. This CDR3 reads CASSQWDRPGSGNTIYF. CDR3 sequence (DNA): TGTGCCAGCAGCCAGTGGGACAGGCCCGGCTCTGGAAACACCATATATTTT.